This TCR beta chain is drawn from a study of blood T cells in healthy people across ages. The authors ran a second PCR of about 6 to 11 cycles using a sample-barcoded 5' primer and a J-beta primer mix. Using its own MiXCR run on the 5' RACE reads, TCRdb lists one record per CDR3 protein. The repertoire holds 600,000 to 850,000 distinct CDR3 sequences, roughly 43% seen once, with under 25% in the top ten. Healthy Caucasian individuals from Russia aged roughly 6 to 100 served as donors. The CDR3 contains 13 residues. The V gene lost 5 bases and the J gene lost 2 bases, with 9 bases spanning the gap. Germline-derived CDR1 and CDR2 are SGHTA and FQGNSA.

The chain links TRBV7-2 to TRBJ1-1, with D possibly TRBD1 on 6 matching bases. What was sequenced was blood. This clonotype was obtained from a woman aged 55-75 years in good health. The CDR3 nucleotides are TGTGCCAGCAGCCAGGGGATTAACACTGAAGCTTTCTTT. Amino acid sequence: CASSQGINTEAFF.